This T cell receptor (beta chain) was recovered during a study of breast tumors, draining lymph nodes, adjacent tissues. The CDR3 contains 16 residues. V lost 5 bases to trimming and J lost 8 bases, with 19 bases between them. The germline CDR1 and CDR2 sequences are MNHNY and SVGAGI (reference sequence). Regarding the study as a whole: The data were judged consistent with most tumor T cells coming from lymph node and expanding in tumor. Tumors had less TCR diversity than lymph nodes, more than nontumor tissue. The lymph node origin of tumor T cells was framed as consistent with a hypothesis, not demonstrated. Compared with basal-like, luminal-like tumors shared significantly more repertoire with nontumor tissue.

TCRdb processed the multiplex PCR reads anew with MiXCR; each CDR3 protein has one entry. The table records approximately 230,000 distinct CDR3 sequences, approximately 36% of them present only once. The lymph nodes were axillary draining lymph nodes from breast cancer patients. This clonotype was counted at least ten times. Its target is not known. The V and J genes are TRBV6-6 and TRBJ1-6; weak D call: TRBD1 (5 bases). The sequencing input was axillary lymph node tissue. This receptor was obtained from a female donor with breast cancer. Some clones in this sample may be carry-over from other donors' samples. CDR3 loop: CASSPLLGRAHSPLHF. CDR3 nucleotides: TGTGCCAGCAGTCCCCTTTTAGGCAGGGCTCATTCACCCCTCCACTTT.